This T cell receptor (beta chain) was retrieved from a study of immune cell composition in non-small cell lung cancer. About this clone itself: The antigen remains unidentified.

Generated by immunoSEQ multiplex PCR, the TCRdb table keeps only in-frame clones and is missing some. The repertoire holds about 1,300 clones, with around 77% as singletons. V gave up 4 bases and J gave up 4 bases; unmatched junction bases: 3. The CDR3 totals 13 residues. Germline V gives CDR1 MNHNS, CDR2 SASEGT. Study findings and constraints: Clones >0.5% enriched in tumour were rarer in adenocarcinoma (about 35%) than squamous (roughly 75%).

Sequenced sample: lung tumor tissue. The receptor comes from a human donor with non-small cell lung cancer. The rearrangement uses TRBV6-1 and TRBJ1-2, with TRBD1 matching 7 bases. This CDR3 is CASSAGQIYGYTF. For the CDR3, the DNA is TGTGCCAGCAGTGCGGGACAGATCTATGGCTACACCTTC.